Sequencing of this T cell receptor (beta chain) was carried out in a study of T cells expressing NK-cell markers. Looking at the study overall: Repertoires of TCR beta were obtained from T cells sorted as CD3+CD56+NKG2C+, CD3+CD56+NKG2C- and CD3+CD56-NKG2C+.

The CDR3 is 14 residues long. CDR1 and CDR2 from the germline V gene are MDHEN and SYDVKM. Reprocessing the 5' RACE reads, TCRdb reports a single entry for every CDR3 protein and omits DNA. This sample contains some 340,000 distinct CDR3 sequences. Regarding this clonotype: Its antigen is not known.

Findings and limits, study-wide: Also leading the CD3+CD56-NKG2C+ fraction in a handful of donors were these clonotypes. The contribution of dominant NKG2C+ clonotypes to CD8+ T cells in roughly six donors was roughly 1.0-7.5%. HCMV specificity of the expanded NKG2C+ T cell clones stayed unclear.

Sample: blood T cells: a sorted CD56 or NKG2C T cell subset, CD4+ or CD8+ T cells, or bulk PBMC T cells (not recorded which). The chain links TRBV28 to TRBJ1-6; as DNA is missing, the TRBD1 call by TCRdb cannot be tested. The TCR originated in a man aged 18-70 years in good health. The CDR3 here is CASSWTGANSPLHF.